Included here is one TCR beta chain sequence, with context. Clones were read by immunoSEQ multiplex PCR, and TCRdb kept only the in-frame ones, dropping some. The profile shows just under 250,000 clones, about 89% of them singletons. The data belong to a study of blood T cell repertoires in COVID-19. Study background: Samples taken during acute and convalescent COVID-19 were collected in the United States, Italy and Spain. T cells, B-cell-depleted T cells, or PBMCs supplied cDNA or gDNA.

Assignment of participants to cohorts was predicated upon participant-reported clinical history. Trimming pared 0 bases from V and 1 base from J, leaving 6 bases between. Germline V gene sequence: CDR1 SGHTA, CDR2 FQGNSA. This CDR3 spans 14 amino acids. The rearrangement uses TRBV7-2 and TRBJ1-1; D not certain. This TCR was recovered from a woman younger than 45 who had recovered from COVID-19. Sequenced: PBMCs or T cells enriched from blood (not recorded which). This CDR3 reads CASSLAGGNTEAFF. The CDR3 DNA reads TGTGCCAGCAGCTTAGCAGGCGGGAACACTGAAGCTTTCTTT.